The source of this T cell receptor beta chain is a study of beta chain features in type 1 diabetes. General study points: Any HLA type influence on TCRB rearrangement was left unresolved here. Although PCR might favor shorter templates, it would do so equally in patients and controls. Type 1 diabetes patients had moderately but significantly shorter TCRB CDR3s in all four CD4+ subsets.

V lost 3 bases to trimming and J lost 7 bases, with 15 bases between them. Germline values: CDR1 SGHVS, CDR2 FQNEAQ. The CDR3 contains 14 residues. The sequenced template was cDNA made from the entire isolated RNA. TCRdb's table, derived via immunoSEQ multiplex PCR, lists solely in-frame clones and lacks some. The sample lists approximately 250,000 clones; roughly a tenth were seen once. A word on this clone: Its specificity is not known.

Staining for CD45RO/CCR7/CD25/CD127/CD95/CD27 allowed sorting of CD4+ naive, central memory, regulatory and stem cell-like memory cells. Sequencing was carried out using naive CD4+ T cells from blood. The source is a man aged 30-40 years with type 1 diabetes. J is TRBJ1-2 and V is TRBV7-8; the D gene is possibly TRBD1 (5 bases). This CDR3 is CASSLTETYGGYTF. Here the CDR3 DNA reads TGTGCCAGCAGCTTGACAGAAACTTATGGTGGCTACACCTTC. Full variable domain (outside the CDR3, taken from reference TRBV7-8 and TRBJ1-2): GAGVSQSPRYKVAKRGQDVALRCDPISGHVSLFWYQQALGQGPEFLTYFQNEAQLDKSGLPSDRFFAERPEGSVSTLKIQRTQQEDSAVYLCASSLTETYGGYTFGSGTRLTVV.